The 9 T cell receptor beta chains below come from one sample, sequenced in a study of cytomegalovirus exposure and HLA in healthy donors. PCR employed 60 Vbeta and 13 Jbeta primers. This table comes from immunoSEQ multiplex PCR, and its TCRdb copy is limited to in-frame clones, with some not included. Here the sample spans about 96,000 clones, approximately 79% being singletons. The sequenced sample was PBMCs. The receptors here all came from a man aged 25-45 years in good health and CMV-seronegative.

The chain joins TRBV10-3 to TRBJ2-3, with TRBD2 identical over 10 bases. The J segment lost 2 bases and the V segment lost 4 bases, leaving 3 bases of the junction unmatched. Per germline, CDR1 ENHRY and CDR2 SYGVKD. CDR3 size: 15 residues. CDR3 in DNA: TGTGCCATCAGTGGGACTAGCGGTTTCACAGATACGCAGTATTTT. Residues: CAISGTSGFTDTQYF.

The chain employs TRBV11-3 and TRBJ1-5; TRBD1 matches at 7 bases. Germline V gene sequence: CDR1 SGHNT, CDR2 YENEEA. The CDR3 extends over 15 amino acids. J was trimmed by 1 base and V by 1 base; bases with no gene match: 1. CDR3 coding DNA: TGTGCCAGCAGCTTAGGAGGGGGCAGCAATCAGCCCCAGCATTTT. It is translated as CASSLGGGSNQPQHF.

The chain is built from TRBV30 and TRBJ2-7; D is possibly TRBD2 (5 bases). V was cut by 3 bases and J by 1 base, with 13 bases left in between. Germline loops: CDR1 GTSNPN, CDR2 SVGIG (reference sequence). This CDR3 has 14 amino acids. CDR3 nucleotides: TGTGCCTGGAGCCCAACGAGGGCTTCCTACGAGCAGTACTTC. It translates to CAWSPTRASYEQYF.

The chain is built from TRBV19 and TRBJ1-4, with 7 bases lining up with TRBD1. This CDR3 region has 15 residues. Losses at the gene ends were 2 bases for V and 7 bases for J; bases not matched to a gene: 7. CDR1 LNHDA and CDR2 SQIVND come from the germline V gene (reference sequence). The CDR3 loop reads CASSIQQGLGEKLFF. Written as DNA, the CDR3 is TGTGCCAGTAGTATACAACAGGGGCTCGGTGAAAAACTGTTTTTT.

This clone was counted between two and nine times. The rearrangement links TRBV29-1 to TRBJ1-1; TRBD1 matches 7 bases. Germline trimming cut 7 bases from V and 1 base from J; bases unmatched to any gene: 9. CDR3 length: 14 residues. The V gene's germline CDR1 is SQVTM and CDR2 ANQGSEA. The CDR3 DNA reads TGCAGCGCACGGGGACAGCGCCCGAACACTGAAGCTTTCTTT. Protein: CSARGQRPNTEAFF.

This clone was seen only once. The rearrangement links TRBV2 to TRBJ2-1; 16 nucleotides align to TRBD2. V lost 6 bases to trimming and J lost 1 base; unmatched junction nucleotides: 12. Germline CDR1 is SNHLY and CDR2 is FYNNEI. There are 20 residues in the CDR3. The CDR3 reads CASSLPGLAGGPASYNEQFF. In DNA, the CDR3 is TGTGCCAGCAGCCTACCGGGACTAGCGGGGGGGCCAGCGTCCTACAATGAGCAGTTCTTC.

Only one count was recorded for this clone. The CDR3 DNA is TGTGCCTGGAAACTTCCTGGTACTGAAGCTTTCTTT. Translated, it gives CAWKLPGTEAFF. V usage is TRBV30 and J usage is TRBJ1-1; unclear D gene. This CDR3 contains 12 residues. Germline lookup yields CDR1 GTSNPN and CDR2 SVGIG (reference sequence). V lost 4 bases, J lost 5 bases, and 11 bases lay in between.

This clone has only one observation. V is TRBV10-3 and J is TRBJ1-2; possibly TRBD1 for D (6 bases). The germline V gene has CDR1 ENHRY and CDR2 SYGVKD. The CDR3 consists of 13 residues. V lost 5 bases, J lost 8 bases, and 15 bases lay in between. CDR3 amino acids: CAISTEGVGGYTF. DNA of the CDR3: TGTGCCATCAGTACAGAGGGGGTAGGAGGCTACACCTTC.

J is TRBJ1-1 and V is TRBV11-2; TRBD1 matches 8 bases. The ends lost 1 base at V and 5 bases at J; junction bases unmatched: 12. The CDR3 extends over 17 amino acids. Germline CDR1 reads SGHAT; CDR2 reads FQNNGV. The CDR3 sequence is CASSLVFTGGSKTEAFF. The CDR3 DNA reads as TGTGCCAGCAGCTTAGTTTTTACAGGGGGATCGAAGACTGAAGCTTTCTTT.